The 23 T cell receptor beta chains below all came from one sample that was sequenced in a study of blood T cell repertoires in COVID-19. Profiled with immunoSEQ multiplex PCR; TCRdb holds only in-frame clones, not every one. The repertoire includes around 77,000 clones, roughly 84% of them detected once, and about 6.9% sits in the top ten. Sequencing was carried out using peripheral blood. The receptors come from a young man with COVID-19, enrolled during active disease.

This chain connects TRBV27 to TRBJ1-2; 8 bases align to TRBD1. This CDR3 has 14 residues. Germline assignment: CDR1 MNHEY and CDR2 SMNVEV (reference sequence). V shed 4 bases, J shed 8 bases, and the junction held 9 bases outside the gene matches. CDR3 protein: CASSSGRGRGGYTF. The CDR3 DNA reads TGTGCCAGCAGTTCAGGCAGGGGGCGCGGGGGCTACACCTTC.

V usage is TRBV15 and J usage is TRBJ2-7; TRBD2 agrees at 8 bases. Germline lookup yields CDR1 LNHNV and CDR2 YYDKDF (reference sequence). The length of the CDR3 is 14 residues. Trimming cost V 3 bases and J 5 bases; bases outside gene matches: 6. DNA of the CDR3: TGTGCCACCAGCAGCCGGACTAGCTTACACGAGCAGTACTTC. Translation gives CATSSRTSLHEQYF.

The J gene is TRBJ1-4, the V gene TRBV15; tentatively, D is TRBD1 (5 bases). Per the germline V gene, CDR1 is LNHNV and CDR2 is YYDKDF (reference sequence). The CDR3 sequence is 15 residues long. Trimming removed 1 base at V and 7 bases at J, with 13 bases between. The CDR3 sequence is CATSRVREGSEKLFF. CDR3 sequence (DNA): TGTGCCACCAGCAGAGTCAGGGAGGGCTCTGAAAAACTGTTTTTT.

This chain connects TRBV12-3 or TRBV12-4 to TRBJ2-5, with D unclear. Trimming stripped 6 bases from V and 5 bases from J, with 10 bases between. The CDR3 spans 12 residues. This chain's CDR3 is CASSPTRETQYF. The CDR3 DNA reads as TGTGCCAGCAGCCCAACTCGGGAGACCCAGTACTTC.

The chain recombines TRBV10-3 with TRBJ2-5; 7 bases align to TRBD1. The CDR3 loop spans 14 amino acids. CDR1 is ENHRY and CDR2 is SYGVKD in the germline V gene. V lost 11 bases, J lost 1 base, and 10 bases stayed unmatched. CDR3 nucleotides: TGTGCCTCGAAAGGGGGCTCGGGCCAAGAGACCCAGTACTTC. Translating gives CASKGGSGQETQYF.

In this sample, this clone turned up many times. This sample also contains other DNA sequences that code for the same CDR3. The chain links TRBV6-4 to TRBJ2-3, with TRBD2 matching 11 bases. The CDR3 extends over 14 amino acids. V lost 3 bases to trimming and J lost 5 bases; unmatched junction nucleotides: 1. Germline CDR1 and CDR2: MRHNA and SNTAGT. The CDR3 protein is CASSEGLAGDTQYF. The CDR3, as DNA: TGTGCCAGCAGTGAAGGACTAGCGGGAGATACGCAGTATTTT.

The chain carries TRBV24-1 and TRBJ2-1, with D possibly TRBD2 on 7 matching bases. The CDR3 contains 13 residues. Trimming left V 9 bases short and J 6 bases short, with 14 bases between. From germline, CDR1 is KGHDR and CDR2 SFDVKD. The chain's CDR3 is CATSKGGSNEQFF. The DNA of the CDR3 is TGTGCCACCTCTAAGGGGGGGAGCAATGAGCAGTTCTTC.

This chain joins TRBV18 and TRBJ2-7, with 9 bases aligning to TRBD1. This CDR3 spans 15 amino acids. The germline CDR1 and CDR2 sequences are KGHSH and LQKENI. V lost 3 bases and J lost 2; bases outside the gene matches: 5. The chain's CDR3 is CASSPPGQGPYEQYF. In DNA, the CDR3 is TGTGCCAGCTCACCTCCGGGACAGGGACCCTACGAGCAGTACTTC.

The chain is built from TRBV9 and TRBJ2-1, with TRBD2 matching over 12 bases. The CDR3 totals 15 residues. V was clipped by 0 bases and J by 7 bases; unmatched bases: 2. The V gene's germline CDR1 is SGDLS and CDR2 YYNGEE. The CDR3 sequence is CASSVEGLAGNEQFF. For the CDR3, the DNA is TGTGCCAGCAGCGTAGAAGGACTAGCGGGAAATGAGCAGTTCTTC.

The chain combines TRBV18 with TRBJ1-3; D gene uncertain. Germline V lookup: CDR1 KGHSH, CDR2 LQKENI. The CDR3 covers 16 residues. The V end was cut by 1 base, the J end by 0 bases, with 10 bases between. CDR3 sequence: CASSPRERSSGNTIYF. In nucleotides, the CDR3 is TGTGCCAGCTCACCACGGGAGAGGAGCTCTGGAAACACCATATATTTT. Complete variable domain (other parts from reference TRBV18 and TRBJ1-3): NAGVMQNPRHLVRRRGQEARLRCSPMKGHSHVYWYRQLPEEGLKFMVYLQKENIIDESGMPKERFSAEFPKEGPSILRIQQVVRGDSAAYFCASSPRERSSGNTIYFGEGSWLTVV.

The chain combines TRBV7-2 with TRBJ2-3, with 10 bases identical to TRBD2. The CDR3 runs 16 residues. Germline V gene data show CDR1 as SGHTA and CDR2 as FQGNSA. V lost 0 bases, J lost 4 bases, and 4 bases stayed unmatched. The CDR3 DNA reads as TGTGCCAGCAGCTTAGCCCTAGCGGGAGTGGCAGATACGCAGTATTTT. This gives the protein CASSLALAGVADTQYF.

The V call is TRBV7-8, the J call TRBJ2-7; D perhaps matches TRBD1 (6 bases). Trimming pared 1 base from V and 2 bases from J, leaving 9 bases between. CDR1 and CDR2 (germline): SGHVS, FQNEAQ. The CDR3 length is 14 residues. The chain's CDR3 is CASSLVRGAYEQYF. The CDR3 nucleotides are TGTGCCAGCAGCTTAGTCAGGGGAGCCTACGAGCAGTACTTC.

This clone was seen a single time. The chain recombines TRBV28 with TRBJ1-1; D is unclear. V lost 6 bases to trimming and J lost 1 base, with 9 bases between them. CDR1 and CDR2 from the germline V gene are MDHEN and SYDVKM. The CDR3 consists of 13 residues. For the CDR3, the DNA is TGTGCCAGCAGATCTCCCCGGAACACTGAAGCTTTCTTT. Protein sequence: CASRSPRNTEAFF.

The count of this clone is one. The genes are TRBV18 and TRBJ1-5; TRBD1 matches 8 bases. This CDR3 comprises 17 residues. Losses at the gene ends were 3 bases for V and 3 bases for J; bases not matched to a gene: 10. CDR1 is KGHSH and CDR2 is LQKENI in the germline V gene. The CDR3 loop is CASSPTGQVDANQPQHF. As DNA, the CDR3 is TGTGCCAGCTCACCTACGGGACAGGTGGATGCCAATCAGCCCCAGCATTTT.

This chain's CDR3 is CASSQVGQREKLFF. The CDR3 coding sequence is TGTGCCAGCAGCCAAGTCGGACAGAGGGAAAAACTGTTTTTT. V usage is TRBV4-2 and J usage is TRBJ1-4, with a tentative D call TRBD1 (6 bases). The V gene lost 1 base and the J gene lost 8 bases, with 11 bases spanning the gap. The germline V gene encodes CDR1 LGHNA and CDR2 YNFKEQ. CDR3 length equals 14 residues.

This chain joins TRBV29-1 and TRBJ2-5, with 14 positions matching TRBD2. The length of the CDR3 is 15 residues. Unmatched junction bases numbered 8, after V lost 7 bases and J lost 4 bases. Germline lookup yields CDR1 SQVTM and CDR2 ANQGSEA. The CDR3 is CSAFRGTSGGETQYF. The DNA for the CDR3 is TGCAGCGCTTTCCGTGGGACTAGCGGGGGAGAGACCCAGTACTTC.

CDR3 bases: TGTGCCAGCAGTTGGAGGGGCAGGGGGTATCGGGAGCAGTACTTC. It is translated as CASSWRGRGYREQYF. The V call is TRBV28, the J call TRBJ2-7, with a tentative D call TRBD1 (7 bases). The CDR3 sequence is 15 residues long. With 4 bases removed from V and 7 bases from J, the gap between germline ends came to 20 bases. Germline-derived CDR1 and CDR2 are MDHEN and SYDVKM.

The chain combines TRBV28 with TRBJ1-2; D possibly corresponds to TRBD1 (5 bases). From germline, CDR1 is MDHEN and CDR2 SYDVKM. V gave up 2 bases and J gave up 8 bases, with 12 bases separating them. The CDR3 runs to 13 residues. The CDR3 DNA follows: TGTGCCAGCAGTTTAGATGGGGCGCGGGGCTACACCTTC. Encoded protein: CASSLDGARGYTF.

The chain recombines TRBV3-1 (or the pseudogene TRBV3-2) with TRBJ2-7; maybe TRBD2 (7 bases). The V end was cut by 4 bases, the J end by 0 bases, with 22 bases between. CDR3 length: 18 amino acids. CDR1 LGHDT and CDR2 YNNKEL come from the germline V gene (reference sequence). The CDR3 region is CASSPTGRGGGSSYEQYF. The CDR3 DNA reads as TGTGCCAGCAGCCCGACCGGCAGGGGAGGCGGGAGCTCCTACGAGCAGTACTTC.

This chain uses TRBV10-3 with TRBJ2-5; perhaps TRBD1 as D (5 bases). CDR3 size: 12 residues. V was clipped by 6 bases and J by 2 bases, with 7 bases between them. The germline gives CDR1 ENHRY, CDR2 SYGVKD. The CDR3 region is CAIRQEQETQYF. CDR3 nucleotide sequence: TGTGCCATCAGACAGGAGCAAGAGACCCAGTACTTC.

The rearrangement uses TRBV6-4 and TRBJ2-2; 10 nucleotides agree with TRBD2. There are 15 residues in the CDR3. Trimming cost V 0 bases and J 6 bases; bases outside gene matches: 1. Germline V lookup: CDR1 MRHNA, CDR2 SNTAGT. The DNA for the CDR3 is TGTGCCAGCAGTGACTCTAGCGGGAGGCCCGGGGAGCTGTTTTTT. Its protein is CASSDSSGRPGELFF.

This chain joins TRBV9 and TRBJ1-2, with D possibly being TRBD1 (5 bases). The CDR3 length is 14 residues. Germline V lookup: CDR1 SGDLS, CDR2 YYNGEE. The V gene lost 3 bases and the J gene lost 4 bases, with 13 bases spanning the gap. CDR3 in amino acids: CASSALTESYGYTF. The DNA for the CDR3 is TGTGCCAGCAGCGCCTTGACAGAGTCCTATGGCTACACCTTC.

Worth noting for this clone: The junction shows a germline mismatch at one end, possibly a read error. The chain links TRBV4-1 to TRBJ2-6, with 9 positions matching TRBD1. CDR3 length: 14 residues. Germline CDR1 is MGHRA and CDR2 is YSYEKL. The CDR3 here is CASSLRTGDNVLTF. The CDR3, as DNA: TGCGCCAGCAGCCTCCGGACAGGGGACAACGTCCTGACTTTC.